Included here is one T cell receptor (beta chain) sequence, with context. This beta chain appears as a stray read in a library generated for alpha chains; its size is not informative. The sample's time point: sample taken at primary tumor resection. Sequencing of whole RNA from tumor, nontumor lung or frozen PBMC involved no sorting. These data belong to a study of spatial heterogeneity in lung cancer. About the research overall: TCR and UMI combinations that were unique each appeared, on average, more than ten times in raw reads.

Individually, TCR cDNA molecules were each labelled with a unique molecular identifier. Each CDR3 protein is one row after TCRdb ran MiXCR on the 5' RACE reads. Of approximately 11,000 distinct CDR3 sequences detected, around 4% appear once; the ten largest clones hold roughly 8%. The V gene end was trimmed by 4 bases and the J gene end by 2 bases; junction bases not matched to a gene: 2. CDR3 length: 16 amino acids. Germline V gene data show CDR1 as LNHDA and CDR2 as SQIVND (reference sequence). The sequence was obtained from a male donor with early-stage non-small cell lung cancer. The gene calls are TRBV19 and TRBJ2-5; 15 bases fit TRBD2. The material sequenced was normal lung tissue next to the tumor, taken at surgery. For the CDR3, the DNA is TGTGCCAGTAGTAAAGGACTAGCGGGGGGGCAAGAGACCCAGTACTTC. This translates into CASSKGLAGGQETQYF. The full variable domain, with the rest looked up from reference TRBV19 and TRBJ2-5, is DGGITQSPKYLFRKEGQNVTLSCEQNLNHDAMYWYRQDPGQGLRLIYYSQIVNDFQKGDIAEGYSVSREKKESFPLTVTSAQKNPTAFYLCASSKGLAGGQETQYFGPGTRLLVL.